A selection of T cell receptor beta chains follows, all from one sample in a study of T cell repertoires in cytomegalovirus infection. TCRdb reanalysed the reads using MiXCR and keeps one entry per CDR3 protein. The table has around 360,000 distinct CDR3 sequences, about a third seen once. These receptors are not linked to any known antigen. The source was cultured PBMCs, collected from culture after CMV antigen stimulation. The receptors come from a human donor in good health (CMV status not recorded). Some clones in this sample may be carry-over from other donors' samples. Each CDR3 is given with its conserved first and last residue. A D gene is named only where the DNA matches it firmly. Not all rows give a size; the values are once, few, many and, for expanded clones, a class.

CDR3aa	CDR3nt	v_gene	j_gene	d_gene	abundance
CASSTGTGGREWQYF	TGTGCCAGCAGCACCGGGACAGGTGGGAGAGAATGGCAGTATTTT	TRBV7-2	TRBJ2-3	TRBD1	few
CASSSLAVLRDTQYF	TGTGCCAGCAGTTCTCTAGCGGTCTTGAGGGATACGCAGTATTTT	TRBV6-1	TRBJ2-3	TRBD2	few
CASSQVSGDYPYNEQFF	TGTGCCAGCAGCCAAGTGAGCGGGGACTACCCCTACAATGAGCAGTTCTTC	TRBV14	TRBJ2-1	TRBD2	-
CASSSLADSEDTQYF	TGTGCCAGCAGCTCCCTAGCCGACTCGGAAGATACGCAGTATTTT	TRBV7-4	TRBJ2-3	-	-
CASSLVEGGETQYF	TGTGCCAGCAGCTTAGTTGAGGGGGGAGAGACCCAGTACTTC	TRBV7-9	TRBJ2-5	-	-
CASNQPDGHTDTQYF	TGCGCCAGCAACCAACCCGACGGACACACAGATACGCAGTATTTT	TRBV23-1	TRBJ2-3	-	few
CASSPGQGNYEQYF	TGTGCCAGCAGTCCCGGACAGGGAAACTACGAGCAGTACTTC	TRBV27	TRBJ2-7	TRBD1	-
CASSLGYREDEKLFF	TGCGCCAGCAGCTTGGGCTACAGGGAGGATGAAAAACTGTTTTTT	TRBV5-1	TRBJ1-4	-	-
CASSSLAGELDTQYF	TGTGCCAGCAGCTCACTAGCGGGAGAACTAGATACGCAGTATTTT	TRBV6-2/TRBV6-3	TRBJ2-3	TRBD2	-
CASSQEIANTEAFF	TGCGCCAGCAGCCAAGAGATAGCTAACACTGAAGCTTTCTTT	TRBV4-3	TRBJ1-1	-	-
CASSRGRNNEQFF	TGTGCCAGCAGTCGAGGGAGGAACAATGAGCAGTTCTTC	TRBV7-2	TRBJ2-1	-	-
CRIFLHSYNEQFF	TGTCGTATCTTCCTACACTCCTACAATGAGCAGTTCTTC	TRBV7-8	TRBJ2-1	-	-
CASSDGGMREAFF	TGCGCCAGCAGTGATGGAGGGATGCGTGAAGCTTTCTTT	TRBV10-1	TRBJ1-1	-	once
CASGGEASGTDTQYF	TGTGCCAGTGGGGGGGAGGCCTCGGGCACAGATACGCAGTATTTT	TRBV27	TRBJ2-3	TRBD2	few
CASTQDLHVTNEQFF	TGTGCCAGCACTCAAGACCTACACGTCACCAATGAGCAGTTCTTC	TRBV12-3/TRBV12-4	TRBJ2-1	-	-
CASSVTGGNYGYTF	TGTGCCAGTAGTGTAACAGGGGGAAACTATGGCTACACCTTC	TRBV19	TRBJ1-2	TRBD1	few
CASRRDRWGNTEAFF	TGTGCCAGCAGGAGGGACAGGTGGGGCAACACTGAAGCTTTCTTT	TRBV12-3/TRBV12-4	TRBJ1-1	TRBD1	once
CASSNRGPSLGADGREQYF	TGTGCCAGCTCAAACAGGGGCCCTTCTCTAGGAGCAGACGGTCGTGAGCAGTACTTC	TRBV18	TRBJ2-7	TRBD1	few
CASSLDRTGPYNEQFF	TGTGCCAGCAGCTTAGATCGTACTGGCCCGTACAATGAGCAGTTCTTC	TRBV11-2	TRBJ2-1	-	-